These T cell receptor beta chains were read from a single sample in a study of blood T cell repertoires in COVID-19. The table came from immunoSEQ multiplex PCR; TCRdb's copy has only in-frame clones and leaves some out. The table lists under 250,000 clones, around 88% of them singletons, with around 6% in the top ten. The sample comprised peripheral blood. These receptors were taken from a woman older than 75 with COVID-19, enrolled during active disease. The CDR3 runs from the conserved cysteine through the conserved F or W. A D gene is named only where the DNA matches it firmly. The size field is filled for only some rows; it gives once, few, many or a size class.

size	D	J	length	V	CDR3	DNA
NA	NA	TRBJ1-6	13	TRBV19	CASSDYFGSPLHF	TGTGCCAGTAGTGATTATTTCGGTTCACCCCTCCACTTT
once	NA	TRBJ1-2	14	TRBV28	CASSAGGRYYGYTF	TGTGCCAGCAGTGCGGGGGGCCGCTACTATGGCTACACCTTC
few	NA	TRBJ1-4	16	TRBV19	CASSMGGGVINEKLFF	TGTGCCAGTAGTATGGGCGGAGGGGTTATTAATGAAAAACTGTTTTTT
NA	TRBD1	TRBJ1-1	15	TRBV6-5	CASSRDRGLNTEAFF	TGTGCCAGCAGTAGAGACAGGGGATTGAACACTGAAGCTTTCTTT
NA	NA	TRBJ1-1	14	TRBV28	CASSSPGRSTEAFF	TGTGCCAGCAGTTCCCCTGGTAGGAGCACTGAAGCTTTCTTT
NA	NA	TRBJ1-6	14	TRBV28	CASSPGTSGSPLHF	TGTGCCAGCAGCCCCGGGACTTCGGGATCACCCCTCCACTTT
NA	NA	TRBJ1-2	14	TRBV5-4	CASSLGQEGYGYTF	TGTGCCAGCAGCTTGGGCCAGGAGGGCTATGGCTACACCTTC
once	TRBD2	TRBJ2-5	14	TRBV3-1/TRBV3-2	CASTYLVGGETQYF	TGTGCCAGCACCTACCTAGTGGGGGGGGAGACCCAGTACTTC
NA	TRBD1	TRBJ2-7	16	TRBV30	CAWSRVYGTAFYEQYF	TGTGCCTGGAGTCGCGTGTACGGGACAGCTTTTTACGAGCAGTACTTC
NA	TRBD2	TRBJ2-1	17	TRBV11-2	CASSSTTLAGGRDEQFF	TGTGCCAGCAGCTCCACAACACTAGCGGGGGGGCGGGATGAGCAGTTCTTC
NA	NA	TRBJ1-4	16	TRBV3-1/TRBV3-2	CASSGTDRVTNEKLFF	TGTGCCAGCAGCGGAACCGACCGGGTAACTAATGAAAAACTGTTTTTT
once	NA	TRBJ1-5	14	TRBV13	CASSLGWTDQPQHF	TGTGCCAGCAGCTTAGGTTGGACAGATCAGCCCCAGCATTTT
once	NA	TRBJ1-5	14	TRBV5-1	CASSLGGNNQPQHF	TGCGCCAGCAGCTTGGGAGGGAACAATCAGCCCCAGCATTTT
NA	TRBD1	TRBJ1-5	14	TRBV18	CASSGTGDNQPQHF	TGTGCCAGCTCCGGGACAGGGGACAATCAGCCCCAGCATTTT
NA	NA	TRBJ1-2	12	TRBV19	CASSTRDNGYTF	TGTGCCAGTAGCACTCGGGACAATGGCTACACCTTC
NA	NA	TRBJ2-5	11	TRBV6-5	CASYQRETQYF	TGTGCCAGCTACCAGCGGGAGACCCAGTACTTC
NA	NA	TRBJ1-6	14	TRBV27	CASSLGQYNSPLHF	TGTGCCAGCAGTTTGGGGCAGTATAATTCACCCCTCCACTTT
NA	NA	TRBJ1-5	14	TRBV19	CASSIDISNQPQHF	TGTGCCAGTAGTATAGATATTAGCAATCAGCCCCAGCATTTT
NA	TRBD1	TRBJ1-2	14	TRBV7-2	CASSSSGGNYGYTF	TGTGCCAGCAGCTCCTCAGGGGGCAACTATGGCTACACCTTC
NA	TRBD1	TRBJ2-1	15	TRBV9	CASSDDRGSYNEQFF	TGTGCCAGCAGCGACGACAGGGGGAGCTACAATGAGCAGTTCTTC
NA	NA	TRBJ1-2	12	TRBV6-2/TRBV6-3	CASSRLQEGYTF	TGTGCCAGCAGCCGCCTTCAAGAGGGCTACACCTTC
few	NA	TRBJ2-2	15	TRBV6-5	CASFPGFLNTGELFF	TGTGCCAGTTTTCCGGGATTCCTTAACACCGGGGAGCTGTTTTTT
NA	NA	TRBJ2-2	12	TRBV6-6	CASSLGAGELFF	TGTGCCAGCAGTTTAGGAGCCGGGGAGCTGTTTTTT
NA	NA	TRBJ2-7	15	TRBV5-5	CASRYSSSPPYEQYF	TGTGCCAGCAGGTACAGCTCCTCCCCTCCTTACGAGCAGTACTTC
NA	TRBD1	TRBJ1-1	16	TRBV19	CASSIQQGFWQTEAFF	TGTGCCAGTAGTATACAACAGGGGTTTTGGCAAACTGAAGCTTTCTTT
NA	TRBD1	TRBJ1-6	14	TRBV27	CASSLNRGYSPLHF	TGTGCCAGCAGTTTAAACAGGGGTTATTCACCCCTCCACTTT
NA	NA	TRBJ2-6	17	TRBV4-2	CASSPGQGNSGANVLTF	TGTGCCAGCAGCCCGGGGCAGGGGAACTCTGGGGCCAACGTCCTGACTTTC
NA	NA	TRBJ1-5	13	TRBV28	CASTGNLNQPQHF	TGTGCCAGTACAGGCAATCTCAATCAGCCCCAGCATTTT
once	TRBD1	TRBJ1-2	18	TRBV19	CAKSLPGQGTLANYGYTF	TGTGCCAAAAGTCTCCCGGGACAGGGAACTTTAGCTAACTATGGCTACACCTTC
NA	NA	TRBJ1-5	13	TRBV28	CASSLRGGQPQHF	TGTGCCAGCAGTCTCCGCGGGGGACAGCCCCAGCATTTT
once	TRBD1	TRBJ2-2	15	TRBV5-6	CASRPGQGGIGELFF	TGTGCCAGCAGGCCGGGACAGGGAGGGATAGGGGAGCTGTTTTTT
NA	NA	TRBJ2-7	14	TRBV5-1	CASSLQGGTYEQYF	TGCGCCAGCAGCCTCCAGGGGGGAACCTACGAGCAGTACTTC
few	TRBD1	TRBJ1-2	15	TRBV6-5	CASSNLGTGGRVYTF	TGTGCCAGCAGTAACCTTGGGACAGGGGGCAGAGTGTACACCTTC
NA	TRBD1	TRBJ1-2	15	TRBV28	CASSRTGTAIYGYTF	TGTGCCAGCAGCCGGACCGGGACAGCAATCTATGGCTACACCTTC
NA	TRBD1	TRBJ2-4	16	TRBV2	CASSAQGAGAKNIQYF	TGTGCCAGCAGTGCCCAGGGGGCGGGGGCCAAAAACATTCAGTACTTC
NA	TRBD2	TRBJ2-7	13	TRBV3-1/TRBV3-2	CASGTRSPYEQYF	TGTGCCAGCGGGACTAGATCGCCCTACGAGCAGTACTTC
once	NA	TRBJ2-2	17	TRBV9	CASSLAGGTTNTGELFF	TGTGCCAGCAGCCTAGCAGGAGGCACAACGAACACCGGGGAGCTGTTTTTT
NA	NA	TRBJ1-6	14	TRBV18	CASSSQEGLFFLHF	TGTGCCAGCTCATCACAAGAGGGACTTTTCTTCCTCCACTTT
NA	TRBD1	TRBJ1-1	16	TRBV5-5	CASNRGTGNRNTEAFF	TGTGCCAGCAACCGGGGGACAGGGAACCGGAACACTGAAGCTTTCTTT
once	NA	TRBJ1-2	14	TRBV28	CASSSPGLTYGYTF	TGTGCCAGCAGTTCCCCCGGACTGACCTATGGCTACACCTTC
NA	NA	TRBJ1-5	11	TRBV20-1	CSARVLQNQHF	TGCAGTGCTAGAGTTTTACAGAACCAGCATTTT